The T cell receptor beta chain under discussion was sequenced for a study of T cells after yellow fever vaccination. About this clonotype itself: What it binds is unknown.

Study-wide points: Though it reached lower strength, the secondary response hit its peak faster, day 5 versus 15.

CDR1 DFQATT and CDR2 SNEGSKA come from the germline V gene (reference sequence). This CDR3 is 13 amino acids long. V lost 6 bases to trimming and J lost 3 bases, with 15 bases between them. TCRdb reprocessed the 5' RACE reads via MiXCR and lists one record per CDR3 protein. The sample carries over 110,000 distinct CDR3 sequences, more than 6% recorded once. Here the sequenced sample was CD4+ T cells sorted from PBMCs, taken 5 days after the yellow fever booster vaccination. The receptor was derived from a young man who received the YFV17D yellow fever vaccine. This sequence joins TRBV20-1 and TRBJ2-7; tentatively, D is TRBD1 or TRBD2 (5 bases each). The CDR3 loop reads CSAKGTGYYEQYF. The CDR3 DNA is TGCAGTGCCAAAGGGACCGGTTACTACGAGCAGTACTTC.